The 15 T cell receptor beta chains presented below share a single source sample, sequenced in a study of identical twins. TCRdb redid the calling of the 5' RACE reads with MiXCR, one entry per CDR3 protein. The profile shows roughly 690,000 distinct CDR3 sequences, less than 25% of them singletons. This sample also belongs to another study, concerning T cells expressing NK-cell markers.

The sequenced material came from PBMCs. These TCRs come from a woman between 18 and 29 years old in good health.

The genes are TRBV10-3 and TRBJ2-1; the match to TRBD2 covers 8 bases. V lost 10 bases to trimming and J lost 6 bases; unmatched junction nucleotides: 5. CDR1 is ENHRY, CDR2 SYGVKD, per germline. The CDR3 has 12 residues. CDR3 sequence (DNA): TGTGCCACGGGACTAGGAGCCAATGAGCAGTTCTTC. It yields the protein CATGLGANEQFF.

The chain couples TRBV4-1 to TRBJ1-4; D ambiguous. The CDR3 has 16 amino acids. The germline V and J ends were trimmed by 6 bases and 5 bases, with 19 bases remaining between them. Germline V gene lookup returns CDR1 MGHRA and CDR2 YSYEKL. CDR3 bases: TGCGCCAGCAGTCCCCGACTTGTAGGGCAGAATGAAAAACTGTTTTTT. Protein sequence: CASSPRLVGQNEKLFF.

There are a few counts of this clonotype. J is TRBJ2-1 and V is TRBV14, with D unclear. Per germline, CDR1 SGHDN and CDR2 FVKESK. This CDR3 contains 16 residues. V lost 1 base to trimming and J lost 0 bases, with 10 bases between them. The CDR3 protein is CASSQVFASSYNEQFF. The DNA for the CDR3 is TGTGCCAGCAGCCAAGTATTCGCGAGCTCCTACAATGAGCAGTTCTTC.

This clonotype was seen more than once but under ten times. The rearrangement joins TRBV20-1 to TRBJ2-7, with 8 positions matching TRBD1. V was clipped by 6 bases and J by 3 bases; unmatched bases: 10. This CDR3 is 14 amino acids long. The germline V gene encodes CDR1 DFQATT and CDR2 SNEGSKA (reference sequence). In nucleotides, the CDR3 is TGCAGTGCCCAGGACAGGGCCATCGGCTACGAGCAGTACTTC. Its protein is CSAQDRAIGYEQYF.

The V call is TRBV5-4, the J call TRBJ2-4; TRBD2 matches 7 bases. The germline V gene has CDR1 SGHNT and CDR2 YYREEE (reference sequence). V lost 4 bases and J lost 7; bases outside the gene matches: 8. The CDR3 consists of 14 residues. The CDR3 DNA follows: TGTGCCAGCAGCAGCGGGGCCGAGGGGAACATTCAGTACTTC. Amino acids: CASSSGAEGNIQYF.

This clonotype turned up a few times. This chain connects TRBV12-3 or TRBV12-4 to TRBJ1-2; the D is unclear. This CDR3 region has 12 residues. V was shortened by 5 bases and J by 8 bases, with 12 bases between the two germline ends. DNA for the CDR3: TGTGCCAGCAGTAAGGCCTCCCGGGGCTACACCTTC. Amino acids: CASSKASRGYTF.

This clonotype was counted only a few times. V gene TRBV7-9 combines with J gene TRBJ1-2; tentatively, D is TRBD1 (6 bases). Germline V gives CDR1 SEHNR, CDR2 FQNEAQ (reference sequence). The V gene lost 8 bases and the J gene lost 8 bases, with 9 bases spanning the gap. The length of the CDR3 is 10 residues. The CDR3 loop is CASGGQGYTF. The CDR3 DNA sequence: TGTGCCAGCGGGGGGCAAGGCTACACCTTC.

This clonotype was observed many times. V is TRBV7-2 and J is TRBJ2-3, with unresolved D. Germline V gene data show CDR1 as SGHTA and CDR2 as FQGNSA. Trimming took 6 bases from V and 0 from J, leaving 4 bases between them. This CDR3 contains 12 residues. The chain's CDR3 is CASSFSTDTQYF. CDR3 coding DNA: TGTGCCAGCAGTTTCAGCACAGATACGCAGTATTTT. Full variable domain (outside the CDR3, taken from reference TRBV7-2 and TRBJ2-3): GAGVSQSPSNKVTEKGKDVELRCDPISGHTALYWYRQSLGQGLEFLIYFQGNSAPDKSGLPSDRFSAERTGGSVSTLTIQRTQQEDSAVYLCASSFSTDTQYFGPGTRLTVL.

This rearrangement joins TRBV20-1 to TRBJ2-3; D remains unclear. There are 16 residues in the CDR3. The V end lost 0 bases, the J end lost 7 bases, and 20 bases lay between the germline ends. CDR1 DFQATT and CDR2 SNEGSKA come from the germline V gene (reference sequence). The CDR3 DNA reads TGCAGTGCTAGAGATTTGAGTAGTAGTATTTCGCATACGCAGTATTTT. It translates to CSARDLSSSISHTQYF.

V gene TRBV6-5 combines with J gene TRBJ2-7; unclear D gene. V was trimmed by 0 bases and J by 0 bases, leaving 15 bases between them. This CDR3 is 17 amino acids long. Germline CDR1 is MNHEY and CDR2 is SVGAGI. The CDR3 sequence: CASSYSRTEPISYEQYF. The CDR3 coding sequence is TGTGCCAGCAGTTACTCCCGGACGGAACCGATCTCCTACGAGCAGTACTTC.

This clonotype was seen a few times. A read error may account for a junction end that differs from germline. The J gene is TRBJ2-1, the V gene TRBV20-1, with 10 bases identical to TRBD2. The germline V gene has CDR1 DFQATT and CDR2 SNEGSKA (reference sequence). This CDR3 region has 11 residues. The CDR3 coding sequence is TGCAGTGCTAGAGATCTAGCGGGAGATTCATTC. It codes for CSARDLAGDSF.

This clonotype was counted a few times. This chain uses TRBV14 with TRBJ2-1; TRBD2 aligns across 8 bases. Germline trimming cut 4 bases from V and 4 bases from J; bases unmatched to any gene: 6. CDR1 and CDR2 (germline): SGHDN, FVKESK. The CDR3 is made up of 15 amino acids. The CDR3 loop is CASSPLQRGYNEQFF. CDR3 sequence (DNA): TGTGCCAGCAGCCCGCTCCAGCGGGGGTACAATGAGCAGTTCTTC. The whole variable domain, remainder taken from reference TRBV14 and TRBJ2-1, is EAGVTQFPSHSVIEKGQTVTLRCDPISGHDNLYWYRRVMGKEIKFLLHFVKESKQDESGMPNNRFLAERTGGTYSTLKVQPAELEDSGVYFCASSPLQRGYNEQFFGPGTRLTVL.

The V and J genes are TRBV7-7 and TRBJ2-7, with a possible D match to TRBD2 (5 bases). Germline CDR1 reads SSHAT; CDR2 reads FNYEAQ (reference sequence). Trimming cost V 2 bases and J 5 bases, with 13 bases left between them. The CDR3 contains 14 residues. CDR3 loop: CASSLYKGGHEQYF. The CDR3, as DNA: TGTGCCAGCAGCTTATATAAGGGCGGGCACGAGCAGTACTTC.

The chain carries TRBV5-4 and TRBJ2-3, with 8 bases fitting TRBD2. This CDR3 has 15 residues. Germline V CDR1 and CDR2: SGHNT, YYREEE (reference sequence). V gave up 5 bases and J gave up 4 bases; unmatched junction bases: 9. The CDR3 spells CASRLLADHADTQYF. The CDR3 region has the DNA TGTGCCAGCAGACTACTAGCGGATCATGCAGATACGCAGTATTTT.

The chain joins TRBV6-1 to TRBJ2-6, with D tentatively TRBD1 (6 bases). The CDR3 spans 15 residues. The germline gives CDR1 MNHNS, CDR2 SASEGT. V was clipped by 6 bases and J by 5 bases, with 14 bases between them. CDR3 amino acids: CASREQGLRANVLTF. CDR3 DNA sequence: TGTGCCAGCAGAGAACAGGGCCTGAGGGCCAACGTCCTGACTTTC.